This T cell receptor (beta chain) derives from a study of T cell responses to AZD1222 COVID-19 vaccine (dated by TCRdb to the early 2020s). Notes on the research overall: AZD1222 recipients whose second dose came at about 4 weeks and those whose second dose came at about 12 weeks were combined into one group, since spike-specific TCR depth and breadth did not differ between the two schedules. TCR sequencing was performed for 230 to 250 trial participants, of whom 207 were given two doses of AZD1222 and about 25 were given two doses of MenACWY control vaccine. Trial participants were enrolled by age into subgroups of 18-55, 56-69 and 70-plus years, and around 150, 29 and 61 TCR-sequenced participants, respectively, were included in these subgroups.

Inclusive of the bounding cysteine and phenylalanine, the CDR3 is 14 residues long. This entry keeps only the CDR3 DNA: 42 bases, framed from base 1. Trimming costs V 0 bases and J 2 bases, and their ends lie 8 bases apart. Reading the germline V gene gives CDR1 SGDLS and CDR2 YYNGEE. The label giving this sample's time point can be read as: baseline before first vaccination. The vaccinee samples were drawn from two UK trials, COV001 and COV002, one of which was a single-blind randomized controlled phase 2/3 trial testing AZD1222 (ChAdOx1 nCoV-19) in healthy adults. Trial participant PBMC samples were collected at day 0 and day 28 after the second dose for TCRbeta chain sequencing. Regarding this clone: The antigen it recognizes is unknown. The record has no base qualities; no much larger clone is one base away.

The CDR3 regions of human TCRbeta chains were analyzed by immunosequencing. The study's own analysis went as follows. Repertoire TCRs were matched against a reference library of SARS-CoV-2-specific TCRs generated with the MIRA antigen-specificity platform. Breadth was defined as the fraction of unique TCRs that were SARS-CoV-2-associated. Depth was defined as the fraction of total T cells that were SARS-CoV-2-associated. Each spike-specific TCR was assigned to its reactive spike region and to a CD4 or CD8 class using the MIRA data. Log10-transformed breadth and depth values were compared by one-way ANOVA with Sidak's multiple comparisons tests. TCRdb retrieved this table from immuneACCESS and kept in-frame rearrangements only. Not all clones are present; in checked studies, unresolved V genes account for under half, and no reason is known for the remainder. V, J and clone size were drawn from that table, and D and trimming were deduced from the DNA. This sample holds about 49,000 clones; over 60% were observed only once. Roughly 7.2% of the sample is held by the ten biggest clonotypes.

Findings and caveats that apply to the study as a whole: Conclusions about previously exposed vaccinees are limited, since just six or seven AZD1222 recipients were seropositive for SARS-CoV-2 at baseline. Participants were mostly white British, with more females than males. The authors suggested clonal diversity may have been underestimated. After two AZD1222 doses, both the breadth and the depth of spike-specific TCRs were significantly higher than at day 0 and than in MenACWY recipients. Vaccine-associated CD4 TCRs spanned the whole spike protein, with dominant responses in regions 160-218 and 743-854. Nearly half of unique spike-specific TCRs reportedly recognized epitopes outside regions mutated in the B.1.351 and B.1.1.7 variants. The 56-69-year group was small, and its depth increase did not reach significance, likely because of low power. Because no day 14 peak-response samples were available, repertoires were characterized only after the peak T cell response.

Recombination joined TRBV9 with TRBJ1-1, with an unclear D gene assignment. The sequencing used peripheral blood, collected on day 0 of AZD1222 vaccination. The clonotype originates from an adult in good health. The DNA reads TGTGCCAGCAGCGTAGGACTAGGAAACACTGAAGCTTTCTTT. Translated, it reads CASSVGLGNTEAFF.